Presented here are 14 T cell receptor beta chains from one specimen sequenced in a study of OX40 agonist ivuxolimab in advanced cancers. Repertoires were generated with immunoSEQ multiplex PCR, while TCRdb's copy carries only in-frame clones and drops some. The data show fewer than 25,000 clones, 70% to 90% seen once. The sample was CD4+ or CD8+ T cells sorted from blood, taken in a trial of the OX40 agonist ivuxolimab. These receptors were collected from an adult with an advanced solid tumor such as melanoma, head and neck, liver or kidney cancer.

The chain employs TRBV2 and TRBJ2-1; a possible D gene is TRBD1 (5 bases). The CDR3 sequence is 12 residues long. The V gene lost 10 bases and the J gene lost 4 bases, with 11 bases spanning the gap. Germline values: CDR1 SNHLY, CDR2 FYNNEI. The CDR3 bases are TGTGCCACCCAGACAGATTACAATGAGCAGTTCTTC. Translating it yields CATQTDYNEQFF.

This clone was picked up one time. The chain employs TRBV6-5 and TRBJ1-1; D gene unclear. Germline CDR1 MNHEY, CDR2 SVGAGI. This CDR3 is built from 12 residues. V lost 4 bases to trimming and J lost 1 base, with 4 bases between them. The CDR3 sequence is CASSSGNTEAFF. In nucleotides, the CDR3 is TGTGCCAGCAGTTCTGGGAACACTGAAGCTTTCTTT.

The genes are TRBV5-4 and TRBJ2-3, with D perhaps matching TRBD1 or TRBD2 (5 bases each). The V end was cut by 2 bases, the J end by 4 bases, with 8 bases between. Germline CDR1 SGHNT, CDR2 YYREEE (reference sequence). The CDR3 has 13 residues. CDR3 loop: CASSLGTPDTQYF. In nucleotides, the CDR3 is TGTGCCAGCAGCTTAGGGACCCCAGATACGCAGTATTTT.

V usage is TRBV27 and J usage is TRBJ2-7; TRBD1 aligns across 12 bases. Germline-derived CDR1 and CDR2 are MNHEY and SMNVEV (reference sequence). The CDR3 runs 15 residues. Unmatched junction bases numbered 5, after V lost 5 bases and J lost 3 bases. CDR3 amino acids: CASSPGQGAGYEQYF. The CDR3 DNA follows: TGTGCCAGCAGTCCGGGACAGGGGGCTGGCTACGAGCAGTACTTC.

The V and J genes are TRBV4-1 and TRBJ2-5; the match to TRBD2 covers 13 bases. This CDR3 has 17 amino acids. V dropped 2 bases and J dropped 5; count of bases not matched to a gene: 8. The V gene's germline CDR1 is MGHRA and CDR2 YSYEKL. Here the CDR3 reads CASSQSQGGLAGETQYF. CDR3 in DNA: TGCGCCAGCAGCCAATCCCAAGGGGGACTAGCGGGGGAGACCCAGTACTTC.

The rearrangement joins TRBV5-5 to TRBJ1-4; the D is unclear. Trimming left V 2 bases short and J 0 bases short, with 14 bases between. Germline V gene sequence: CDR1 SGHKS, CDR2 YYEKEE (reference sequence). The CDR3 covers 17 residues. Here the CDR3 reads CASSFPGAPATNEKLFF. CDR3 nucleotides: TGTGCCAGCAGCTTCCCAGGCGCCCCTGCAACTAATGAAAAACTGTTTTTT. Looking up the rest from reference TRBV5-5 and TRBJ1-4 gives the full variable domain: DAGVTQSPTHLIKTRGQQVTLRCSPISGHKSVSWYQQVLGQGPQFIFQYYEKEERGRGNFPDRFSARQFPNYSSELNVNALLLGDSALYLCASSFPGAPATNEKLFFGSGTQLSVL.

The rearrangement links TRBV9 to TRBJ2-7; D is undetermined. Germline V gene sequence: CDR1 SGDLS, CDR2 YYNGEE. V was cut by 3 bases and J by 3 bases, with 10 bases left in between. The CDR3 totals 13 residues. The CDR3 coding sequence is TGTGCCAGCAGCGCGTCGAACGACTACGAGCAGTACTTC. Amino acids: CASSASNDYEQYF.

The V and J genes are TRBV19 and TRBJ2-7; possible D gene TRBD1, 5 bases. V lost 3 bases and J 4 bases, leaving 10 bases between the germline ends. This CDR3 region has 13 residues. Germline CDR1 is LNHDA and CDR2 is SQIVND (reference sequence). CDR3 loop: CASSMGQGYEQYF. CDR3 DNA: TGTGCCAGTAGTATGGGGCAGGGATACGAGCAGTACTTC.

The chain uses TRBV6-5 and TRBJ2-3; 9 positions match TRBD1. Germline CDR1 reads MNHEY; CDR2 reads SVGAGI. This CDR3 has 15 amino acids. The junction had 4 bases not matched to a gene; V was cut back by 5 bases and J by 1 base. The CDR3 coding sequence is TGTGCCAGCAGTACCAGGACAGGGGGCACAGATACGCAGTATTTT. Translation gives CASSTRTGGTDTQYF.

The rearrangement links TRBV6-4 to TRBJ2-1; 13 bases agree with TRBD2. The CDR3 length is 16 residues. Germline lookup yields CDR1 MRHNA and CDR2 SNTAGT. V gave up 5 bases and J gave up 9 bases; unmatched junction bases: 10. This chain's CDR3 is CASSLHGTSGEVEQFF. Written as DNA, the CDR3 is TGTGCCAGCAGTCTACATGGGACTAGCGGGGAGGTTGAGCAGTTCTTC.

This chain connects TRBV23-1 to TRBJ2-3; perhaps D is TRBD1 or TRBD2 (6 bases each). TRBV23-1 is sorted into the ORF group, with uncertain function. There are 16 residues in the CDR3. V was clipped by 0 bases and J by 0 bases, with 10 bases between them. CDR3 nucleotide sequence: TGCGCCAGCAGTCAATCGGGGGGCGGAAGCACAGATACGCAGTATTTT. It is translated as CASSQSGGGSTDTQYF.

In its sample, this clone was seen once. The rearrangement links TRBV7-6 to TRBJ2-1; D is possibly TRBD2 (6 bases). The germline V gene encodes CDR1 SGHVS and CDR2 FNYEAQ. The germline V and J ends were trimmed by 1 base and 7 bases, with 11 bases remaining between them. The CDR3 runs to 14 residues. CDR3 nucleotide sequence: TGTGCCAGCAGCTTAGGTGGAGGGCCTAATGAGCAGTTCTTC. It translates to CASSLGGGPNEQFF.

The chain employs TRBV6-5 and TRBJ2-1, with 8 bases that match TRBD2. Germline values: CDR1 MNHEY, CDR2 SVGAGI. V dropped 7 bases and J dropped 1; count of bases not matched to a gene: 0. CDR3 length: 13 residues. The CDR3 bases are TGTGCCAGCACTAGCGGGTCCTACAATGAGCAGTTCTTC. Amino acids: CASTSGSYNEQFF.

This rearrangement joins TRBV5-8 to TRBJ1-1; D gene ambiguous. Germline lookup yields CDR1 SGHTS and CDR2 YDEGEE. The V and J ends lost 5 bases and 4 bases respectively, with 12 bases between them. The CDR3 runs to 13 residues. The CDR3 here is CASSNTMSTEAFF. The CDR3 DNA follows: TGTGCCAGCAGTAATACAATGAGCACTGAAGCTTTCTTT.